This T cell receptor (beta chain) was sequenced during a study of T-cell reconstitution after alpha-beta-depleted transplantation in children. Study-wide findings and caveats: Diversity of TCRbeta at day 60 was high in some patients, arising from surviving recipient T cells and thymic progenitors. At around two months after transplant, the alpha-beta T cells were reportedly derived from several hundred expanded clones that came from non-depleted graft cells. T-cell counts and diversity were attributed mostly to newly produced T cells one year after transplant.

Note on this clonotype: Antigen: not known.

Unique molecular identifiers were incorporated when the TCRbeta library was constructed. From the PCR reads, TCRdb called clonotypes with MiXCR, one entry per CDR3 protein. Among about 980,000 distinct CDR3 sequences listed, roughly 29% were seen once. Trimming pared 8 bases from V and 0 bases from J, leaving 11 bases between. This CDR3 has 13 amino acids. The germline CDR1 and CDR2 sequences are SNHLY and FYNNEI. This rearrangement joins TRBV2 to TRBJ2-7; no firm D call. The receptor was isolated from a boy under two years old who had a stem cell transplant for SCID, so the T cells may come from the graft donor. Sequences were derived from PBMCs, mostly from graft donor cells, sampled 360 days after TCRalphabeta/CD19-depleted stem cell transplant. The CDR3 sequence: CASVGSHSYEQYF. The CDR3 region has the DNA TGTGCCAGCGTGGGCAGTCACTCCTACGAGCAGTACTTC.